These 5 T cell receptor beta chains came from one sample sequenced in a study of blood T cell repertoires in COVID-19. Profiled with immunoSEQ multiplex PCR; TCRdb holds only in-frame clones, not every one. The profile shows under 200,000 clones, 90% of them singletons. The specimen was peripheral blood. The receptors come from a man between 50 and 59 years old with acute or convalescent COVID-19.

The chain employs TRBV18 and TRBJ2-1, with TRBD2 matching 10 bases. In germline, CDR1 is KGHSH, CDR2 LQKENI. This CDR3 has 15 residues. The V gene end was trimmed by 3 bases and the J gene end by 4 bases; junction bases not matched to a gene: 3. CDR3 sequence (DNA): TGTGCCAGCTCACCGGGACTAGCGAATTACAATGAGCAGTTCTTC. It translates to CASSPGLANYNEQFF.

This chain links TRBV7-9 with TRBJ2-5, with D possibly being TRBD1 (6 bases). CDR1 and CDR2 from the germline V gene are SEHNR and FQNEAQ (reference sequence). With 2 bases removed from V and 4 bases from J, the gap between germline ends came to 20 bases. This CDR3 region has 17 residues. CDR3 protein: CASSLRGTAGSTETQYF. The DNA of the CDR3 is TGTGCCAGCAGCTTAAGGGGGACCGCAGGGTCCACAGAGACCCAGTACTTC.

This chain uses TRBV9 with TRBJ2-2; 7 nucleotides agree with TRBD1. Germline values: CDR1 SGDLS, CDR2 YYNGEE. J was trimmed by 1 base and V by 4 bases; bases with no gene match: 7. CDR3 length: 16 amino acids. The CDR3 nucleotides are TGTGCCAGCAGCCCCCGGACAGGTGGGAACACCGGGGAGCTGTTTTTT. This codes for CASSPRTGGNTGELFF.

This chain connects TRBV9 to TRBJ1-1; a possible D gene is TRBD1 (6 bases). Germline lookup yields CDR1 SGDLS and CDR2 YYNGEE. The CDR3 covers 15 residues. V was trimmed by 0 bases and J by 5 bases, leaving 14 bases between them. This chain's CDR3 is CASSVAAGAVTEAFF. Written as DNA, the CDR3 is TGTGCCAGCAGCGTAGCTGCAGGGGCTGTAACTGAAGCTTTCTTT.

The rearrangement links TRBV6-5 to TRBJ2-7, with TRBD2 identical over 13 bases. This CDR3 has 15 residues. J lost 3 bases, V lost 9 bases, and 8 bases had no gene match. Germline values: CDR1 MNHEY, CDR2 SVGAGI. The CDR3 spells CASRPGTSGIYEQYF. CDR3 bases: TGTGCCAGTAGACCCGGGACTAGCGGGATCTACGAGCAGTACTTC.